The entry that follows covers one T cell receptor beta chain sequence. These data are taken from a study of OX40 agonist ivuxolimab in advanced cancers. Sequenced by immunoSEQ multiplex PCR; TCRdb stores in-frame clones only, minus some. The data show 50,000 to 55,000 clones, almost 85% seen once. Per germline, CDR1 MNHEY and CDR2 SMNVEV (reference sequence). V lost 5 bases and J lost 6; bases outside the gene matches: 15. The CDR3 extends over 17 amino acids. The source material was CD4+ or CD8+ T cells sorted from blood, sampled in a trial of the OX40 agonist ivuxolimab. The genes are TRBV27 and TRBJ1-2; TRBD1 matches 10 bases. The TCR comes from an adult with an advanced solid tumor such as melanoma, head and neck, liver or kidney cancer. CDR3: CASSPTQLVGQGHGYTF. The CDR3 DNA follows: TGTGCCAGCAGTCCGACTCAACTCGTGGGACAGGGGCATGGCTACACCTTC.